These 2 T cell receptor beta chains share one sample of origin, sequenced in a study of T cell repertoires in aging, cancer and after chemotherapy. Multiplex touch-down PCR with TRB-A/B primers amplified rearranged V-D-J TRB sequences. MiXCR, run by TCRdb on the multiplex PCR reads, gives a single entry per CDR3 protein. The sample records 8,900 or so distinct CDR3 sequences, over 30% being singletons. The template was genomic DNA from peripheral blood, not RNA. Sequences were obtained from blood. These receptor sequences come from a human donor in good health.

This chain connects TRBV7-9 to TRBJ1-6; 9 bases align to TRBD1. Germline assignment: CDR1 SEHNR and CDR2 FQNEAQ (reference sequence). This CDR3 spans 15 amino acids. The trim removed 3 bases at V and 7 bases at J, leaving 4 bases unmatched. The CDR3 bases are TGTGCCAGCAGCTTCTGGGACAGGGTGAATTCACCCCTCCACTTT. This gives the protein CASSFWDRVNSPLHF.

The chain uses TRBV4-3 and TRBJ1-2, with D possibly TRBD1 on 6 matching bases. V dropped 1 base and J dropped 4 bases, with 10 bases sitting between them. The CDR3 has 14 amino acids. CDR1 is LGHNA, CDR2 YSLEER, per germline. Here the CDR3 DNA reads TGCGCCAGCAGCCAAGGGGTAGGGGGCTATGGCTACACCTTC. Protein product: CASSQGVGGYGYTF.